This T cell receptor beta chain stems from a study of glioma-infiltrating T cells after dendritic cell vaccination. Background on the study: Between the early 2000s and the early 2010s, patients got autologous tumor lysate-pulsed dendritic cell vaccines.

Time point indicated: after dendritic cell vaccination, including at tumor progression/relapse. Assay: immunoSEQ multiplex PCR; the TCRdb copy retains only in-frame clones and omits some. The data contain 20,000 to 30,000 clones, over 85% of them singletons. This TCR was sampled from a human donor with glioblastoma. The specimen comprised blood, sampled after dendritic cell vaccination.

CDR3 sequence (DNA): TGTGCCAGTAGTCCAAAGGGGGCGAGCACAGATACGCAGTATTTT. This translates into CASSPKGASTDTQYF. The chain couples TRBV19 to TRBJ2-3; 7 bases are shared with TRBD1. Germline CDR1 LNHDA, CDR2 SQIVND (reference sequence). The length of the CDR3 is 15 residues. With 5 bases clipped from V and 0 bases from J, the junction kept 5 bases outside the gene matches.